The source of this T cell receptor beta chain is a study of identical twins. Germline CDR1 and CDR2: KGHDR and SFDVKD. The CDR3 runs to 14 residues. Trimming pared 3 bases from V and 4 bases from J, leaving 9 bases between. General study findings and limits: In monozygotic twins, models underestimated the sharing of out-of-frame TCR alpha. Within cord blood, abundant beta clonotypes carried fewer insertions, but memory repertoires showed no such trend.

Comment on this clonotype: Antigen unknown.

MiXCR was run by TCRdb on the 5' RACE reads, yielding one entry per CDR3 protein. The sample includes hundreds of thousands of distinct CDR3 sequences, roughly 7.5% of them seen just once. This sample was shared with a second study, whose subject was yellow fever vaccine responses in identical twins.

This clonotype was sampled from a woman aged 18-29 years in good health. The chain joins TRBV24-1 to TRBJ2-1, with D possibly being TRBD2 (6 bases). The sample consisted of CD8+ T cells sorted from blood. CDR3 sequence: CATSDPGTYNEQFF. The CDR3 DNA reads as TGTGCCACCAGTGATCCTGGGACTTACAATGAGCAGTTCTTC.